Listed here are 27 T cell receptor beta chains from one sample, sequenced in a study of blood T cell dynamics during melanoma immunotherapy. Using immunoSEQ multiplex PCR, the repertoire was profiled, and TCRdb retains in-frame clones only, with some absent. The sample carries under 11,000 clones, roughly nine tenths recorded once. Time point: week 3, after first cycle of checkpoint inhibitor. Sequencing used blood, obtained from a patient treated with checkpoint blockade. The receptor source for this set is a human donor with melanoma.

The chain carries TRBV28 and TRBJ2-7; TRBD2 might be the D (6 bases). The CDR3 consists of 16 residues. Trimming removed 3 bases from V and 5 bases from J, with 20 bases in between. Germline CDR1 and CDR2: MDHEN and SYDVKM. CDR3 DNA: TGTGCCAGCAGTTTGGGTAGGGTTATTAGGAGGGACGAGCAGTACTTC. Its translation is CASSLGRVIRRDEQYF.

The chain carries TRBV2 and TRBJ2-1; a weak D match, TRBD1 (5 bases). The germline gives CDR1 SNHLY, CDR2 FYNNEI. Trimming stripped 8 bases from V and 7 bases from J, with 12 bases between. CDR3 length: 12 residues. CDR3 protein: CASGDSRNEQFF. The CDR3 DNA reads TGTGCCAGCGGAGACAGCCGGAATGAGCAGTTCTTC.

The chain couples TRBV15 to TRBJ1-1; weak D call: TRBD1 (6 bases). This CDR3 is built from 13 residues. V was trimmed by 8 bases and J by 4 bases, leaving 14 bases between them. Germline CDR1 and CDR2: LNHNV and YYDKDF (reference sequence). CDR3 sequence: CATSGGHITEAFF. In nucleotides, the CDR3 is TGTGCCACCTCCGGGGGGCATATCACTGAAGCTTTCTTT.

The chain combines TRBV27 with TRBJ1-6; TRBD1 matches 7 bases. J lost 8 bases, V lost 7 bases, and 5 bases had no gene match. The CDR3 loop spans 13 amino acids. Germline assignment: CDR1 MNHEY and CDR2 SMNVEV (reference sequence). The CDR3 is CASTPGQHSPLHF. As DNA, the CDR3 is TGTGCCAGCACCCCGGGACAGCATTCACCCCTCCACTTT.

V gene TRBV5-1 combines with J gene TRBJ2-1; 9 positions match TRBD2. Germline V CDR1 and CDR2: SGHRS, YFSETQ. Trimming cost V 4 bases and J 7 bases; bases outside gene matches: 12. The CDR3 consists of 16 residues. The CDR3 here is CASSPGAGGPENEQFF. The CDR3 DNA is TGCGCCAGCAGCCCGGGGGCGGGAGGGCCAGAGAATGAGCAGTTCTTC.

The chain has TRBV9 and TRBJ2-1; TRBD1 matches 7 bases. CDR1 and CDR2 (germline): SGDLS, YYNGEE. The CDR3 is made up of 14 amino acids. The V segment lost 2 bases and the J segment 3 bases; nucleotides outside the gene matches: 2. The CDR3 DNA follows: TGTGCCAGCAGCGTCTGGACAGGCTACAATGAGCAGTTCTTC. It encodes CASSVWTGYNEQFF. Variable domain in full (rest from reference TRBV9 and TRBJ2-1): DSGVTQTPKHLITATGQRVTLRCSPRSGDLSVYWYQQSLDQGLQFLIQYYNGEERAKGNILERFSAQQFPDLHSELNLSSLELGDSALYFCASSVWTGYNEQFFGPGTRLTVL.

J is TRBJ1-3 and V is TRBV10-3, with 8 bases identical to TRBD1. J lost 2 bases, V lost 10 bases, and 7 bases had no gene match. The CDR3 runs 14 residues. CDR1 is ENHRY, CDR2 SYGVKD, per germline. This CDR3 is CATTDREAGNTIYF. The CDR3 DNA reads as TGTGCCACCACGGACAGGGAGGCTGGAAACACCATATATTTT.

V gene TRBV9 combines with J gene TRBJ1-6; perhaps TRBD1 as D (6 bases). This CDR3 is 13 amino acids long. Germline CDR1 is SGDLS and CDR2 is YYNGEE. The CDR3 loop is CASGQGLGSPLHF. The DNA of the CDR3 is TGTGCAAGCGGGCAGGGGCTGGGTTCACCCCTCCACTTT.

J is TRBJ1-1 and V is TRBV7-2; D not certain. The CDR3 has 14 residues. The germline V gene encodes CDR1 SGHTA and CDR2 FQGNSA. The germline V and J ends were trimmed by 1 base and 2 bases, with 8 bases remaining between them. This chain's CDR3 is CASSLGRANTEAFF. The DNA of the CDR3 is TGTGCCAGCAGCTTAGGAAGGGCAAACACTGAAGCTTTCTTT.

The J gene is TRBJ2-1, the V gene TRBV29-1, with 13 nucleotides matching TRBD2. The CDR3 is 16 residues long. Germline CDR1 is SQVTM and CDR2 is ANQGSEA. The V and J ends lost 6 bases and 10 bases, in that order; junction bases with no gene match: 15. CDR3 nucleotide sequence: TGCAGCGTCGGAGGACTAGCGGGAGACCCTCAAATGGAGCAGTTCTTC. It translates to CSVGGLAGDPQMEQFF.

The chain is built from TRBV5-1 and TRBJ2-5; the D gene could be TRBD1 or TRBD2 (6 bases each). Germline CDR1 is SGHRS and CDR2 is YFSETQ. V gave up 0 bases and J gave up 5 bases, with 14 bases separating them. There are 15 residues in the CDR3. The CDR3 protein is CASSLVSGGLETQYF. DNA of the CDR3: TGCGCCAGCAGCTTGGTTTCCGGGGGCCTGGAGACCCAGTACTTC.

Here the CDR3 DNA reads TGTGCCAGCAGTTCCCCCGTCCGACTAGCGGGAACAGATACGCAGTATTTT. The encoded protein is CASSSPVRLAGTDTQYF. The chain is built from TRBV28 and TRBJ2-3; 11 bases agree with TRBD2. This CDR3 region has 17 residues. The junction had 9 bases not matched to a gene; V was cut back by 4 bases and J by 3 bases. The germline CDR1 and CDR2 sequences are MDHEN and SYDVKM.

The chain recombines TRBV7-3 with TRBJ2-2; D is possibly TRBD1 (6 bases). The CDR3 totals 18 residues. V was pared by 7 bases and J by 5 bases, with 26 bases between. Germline V gives CDR1 SGHTA, CDR2 FQGTGA. CDR3 amino acids: CASTHPLSKQTGTGELFF. The CDR3 DNA reads TGTGCCAGCACCCACCCCCTATCCAAACAAACAGGGACCGGGGAGCTGTTTTTT.

This rearrangement joins TRBV6-6 to TRBJ2-2; D is ambiguous. From germline, CDR1 is MNHNY and CDR2 SVGAGI (reference sequence). The CDR3 totals 14 residues. V was pared by 5 bases and J by 2 bases, with 9 bases between. The CDR3 sequence: CASSPDLNTGELFF. In DNA form, the CDR3 reads TGTGCCAGCAGTCCCGACCTAAACACCGGGGAGCTGTTTTTT.

The V and J genes are TRBV19 and TRBJ2-6; D remains ambiguous. The CDR3 spans 15 residues. V was clipped by 10 bases and J by 3 bases, with 16 bases between them. Germline lookup yields CDR1 LNHDA and CDR2 SQIVND (reference sequence). Written as DNA, the CDR3 is TGTGCCACCAGTATAGTGGGATATGGGGCCAACGTCCTGACTTTC. It translates to CATSIVGYGANVLTF.

The chain is built from TRBV14 and TRBJ2-7; TRBD1 matches 11 bases. The length of the CDR3 is 16 residues. Germline V lookup: CDR1 SGHDN, CDR2 FVKESK. V was clipped by 4 bases and J by 5 bases; unmatched bases: 10. The CDR3 region is CASSLLFGTGGNEQYF. The DNA for the CDR3 is TGTGCCAGCAGCCTTTTGTTTGGGACAGGGGGAAACGAGCAGTACTTC.

This clone was counted once. V usage is TRBV7-3 and J usage is TRBJ2-7; 10 bases fit TRBD1. The CDR3 covers 15 residues. V was clipped by 5 bases and J by 3 bases; unmatched bases: 7. The germline V gene has CDR1 SGHTA and CDR2 FQGTGA. The CDR3 is CASSNAGTGVYEQYF. The CDR3 DNA sequence: TGTGCCAGCAGCAACGCCGGGACAGGGGTCTACGAGCAGTACTTC. Full variable domain (rest looked up from reference TRBV7-3 and TRBJ2-7): GAGVSQTPSNKVTEKGKYVELRCDPISGHTALYWYRQSLGQGPEFLIYFQGTGAADDSGLPNDRFFAVRPEGSVSTLKIQRTERGDSAVYLCASSNAGTGVYEQYFGPGTRLTVT.

The chain has TRBV5-1 and TRBJ1-4; D not resolved. CDR3 length: 14 residues. V was shortened by 4 bases and J by 0 bases, with 7 bases between the two germline ends. Germline lookup yields CDR1 SGHRS and CDR2 YFSETQ. In nucleotides, the CDR3 is TGCGCCAGCAGCCGAGAAGCAACTAATGAAAAACTGTTTTTT. This sequence encodes CASSREATNEKLFF. The variable domain in full, with the rest retrieved from reference TRBV5-1 and TRBJ1-4, is KAGVTQTPRYLIKTRGQQVTLSCSPISGHRSVSWYQQTPGQGLQFLFEYFSETQRNKGNFPGRFSGRQFSNSRSEMNVSTLELGDSALYLCASSREATNEKLFFGSGTQLSVL.

V is TRBV4-1 and J is TRBJ2-1; TRBD2 matches at 9 bases. This CDR3 comprises 15 residues. V trimming: 0 bases; J trimming: 9 bases; junction bases outside the gene matches: 6. CDR1 and CDR2 from the germline V gene are MGHRA and YSYEKL. CDR3 sequence reads: CASSQDLREGREQFF. The DNA of the CDR3 is TGCGCCAGCAGCCAAGATCTGCGGGAGGGGCGTGAGCAGTTCTTC.

The V gene is TRBV27, the J gene TRBJ1-4; possible D gene TRBD1, 5 bases. V gave up 4 bases and J gave up 5 bases, with 20 bases separating them. This CDR3 comprises 17 residues. CDR1 is MNHEY, CDR2 SMNVEV, per germline (reference sequence). The CDR3 region is CASSSGPQGGGNEKLFF. CDR3 in DNA: TGTGCCAGCAGTTCCGGACCCCAGGGTGGGGGGAATGAAAAACTGTTTTTT.

The chain uses TRBV5-1 and TRBJ2-7; TRBD2 aligns across 13 bases. CDR3 length equals 13 residues. CDR1 and CDR2 (germline): SGHRS, YFSETQ. Trimming cost V 4 bases and J 10 bases; bases outside gene matches: 5. This CDR3 reads CASSHGTSGNQYF. CDR3 nucleotide sequence: TGCGCCAGCAGCCACGGGACTAGCGGGAACCAGTACTTC.

CDR3 in DNA: TGTGCCAGTAGCCCCAGGATCTCTGGGGCCAACGTCCTGACTTTC. It encodes CASSPRISGANVLTF. The chain employs TRBV19 and TRBJ2-6; D not resolved. V was cut by 6 bases and J by 0 bases, with 9 bases left in between. The CDR3 has 15 amino acids. Germline CDR1 is LNHDA and CDR2 is SQIVND (reference sequence).

V and J are TRBV29-1 and TRBJ2-3; 7 nucleotides match TRBD2. V lost 4 bases and J lost 8; bases outside the gene matches: 9. Germline-derived CDR1 and CDR2 are SQVTM and ANQGSEA. The CDR3 contains 13 residues. CDR3 sequence reads: CSVVWEGERTQYF. The DNA of the CDR3 is TGCAGCGTTGTGTGGGAGGGCGAGCGTACGCAGTATTTT.

This clone is a singleton in its sample. The J gene is TRBJ1-1, the V gene TRBV5-1, with 10 nucleotides matching TRBD1. CDR3 length: 16 amino acids. Trimming took 0 bases from V and 4 from J; bases not matched to a gene: 6. Per germline, CDR1 SGHRS and CDR2 YFSETQ. DNA of the CDR3: TGCGCCAGCAGCTTGGCCGGGACAGGGGCGAGCACTGAAGCTTTCTTT. Translating it yields CASSLAGTGASTEAFF.

This chain uses TRBV2 with TRBJ2-3, with TRBD1 matching 10 bases. This CDR3 spans 15 amino acids. V was clipped by 6 bases and J by 2 bases; unmatched bases: 5. CDR1 SNHLY and CDR2 FYNNEI come from the germline V gene. DNA for the CDR3: TGTGCCAGCAGCCGGACAGGGGGTTTCACAGATACGCAGTATTTT. Encoded protein: CASSRTGGFTDTQYF.

The chain employs TRBV11-2 and TRBJ2-1; D call uncertain. The CDR3 runs 14 residues. The germline CDR1 and CDR2 sequences are SGHAT and FQNNGV. Trimming left V 1 base short and J 9 bases short, with 13 bases between. CDR3 region: CASSLVVSHGEQFF. The CDR3 DNA follows: TGTGCCAGCAGCTTAGTCGTCTCCCACGGTGAGCAGTTCTTC. Complete variable domain (other parts from reference TRBV11-2 and TRBJ2-1): EAGVAQSPRYKIIEKRQSVAFWCNPISGHATLYWYQQILGQGPKLLIQFQNNGVVDDSQLPKDRFSAERLKGVDSTLKIQPAKLEDSAVYLCASSLVVSHGEQFFGPGTRLTVL.

The CDR3 protein is CASSPGTGGPGPQHF. Written as DNA, the CDR3 is TGTGCCAGCAGCCCCGGGACAGGGGGTCCTGGGCCCCAGCATTTT. The chain combines TRBV7-9 with TRBJ1-5; 11 positions match TRBD1. CDR1 SEHNR and CDR2 FQNEAQ come from the germline V gene (reference sequence). After removal of 5 bases from V and 9 bases from J, the junction contained 9 bases not matched to a gene. The CDR3 covers 15 residues.